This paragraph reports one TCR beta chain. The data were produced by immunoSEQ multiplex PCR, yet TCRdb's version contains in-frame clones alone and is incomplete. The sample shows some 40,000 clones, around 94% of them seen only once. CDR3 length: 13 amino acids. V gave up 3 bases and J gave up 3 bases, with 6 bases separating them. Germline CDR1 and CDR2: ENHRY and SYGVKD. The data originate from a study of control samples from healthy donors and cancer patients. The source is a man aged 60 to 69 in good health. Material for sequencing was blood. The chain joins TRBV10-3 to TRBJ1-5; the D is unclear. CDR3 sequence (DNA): TGTGCCATCAGTGAAGATGACAATCAGCCCCAGCATTTT. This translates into CAISEDDNQPQHF.